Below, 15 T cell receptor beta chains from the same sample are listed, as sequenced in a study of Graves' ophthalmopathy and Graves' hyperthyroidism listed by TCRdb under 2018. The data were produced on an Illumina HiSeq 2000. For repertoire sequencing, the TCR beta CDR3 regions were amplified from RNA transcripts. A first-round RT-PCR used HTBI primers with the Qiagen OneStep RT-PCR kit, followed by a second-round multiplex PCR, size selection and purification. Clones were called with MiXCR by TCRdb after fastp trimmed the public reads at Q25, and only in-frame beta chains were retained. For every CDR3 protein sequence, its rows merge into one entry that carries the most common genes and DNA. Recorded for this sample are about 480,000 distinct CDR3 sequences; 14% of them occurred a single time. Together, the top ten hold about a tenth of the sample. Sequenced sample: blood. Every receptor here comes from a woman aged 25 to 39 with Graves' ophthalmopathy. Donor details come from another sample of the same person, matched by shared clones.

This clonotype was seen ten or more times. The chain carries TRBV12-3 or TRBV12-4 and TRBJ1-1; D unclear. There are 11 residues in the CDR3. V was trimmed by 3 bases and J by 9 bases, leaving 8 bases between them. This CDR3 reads CASSFGRKAFF. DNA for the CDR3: TGTGCCAGCAGTTTCGGCAGAAAAGCTTTCTTT.

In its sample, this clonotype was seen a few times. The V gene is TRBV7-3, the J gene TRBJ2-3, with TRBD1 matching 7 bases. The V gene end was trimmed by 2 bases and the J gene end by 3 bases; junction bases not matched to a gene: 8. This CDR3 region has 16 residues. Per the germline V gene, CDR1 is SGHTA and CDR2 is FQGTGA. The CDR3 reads CASSLGGTGATDTQYF. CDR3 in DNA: TGTGCCAGCAGCTTAGGAGGAACAGGGGCGACAGATACGCAGTATTTT. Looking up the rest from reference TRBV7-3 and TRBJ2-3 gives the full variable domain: GAGVSQTPSNKVTEKGKYVELRCDPISGHTALYWYRQSLGQGPEFLIYFQGTGAADDSGLPNDRFFAVRPEGSVSTLKIQRTERGDSAVYLCASSLGGTGATDTQYFGPGTRLTVL.

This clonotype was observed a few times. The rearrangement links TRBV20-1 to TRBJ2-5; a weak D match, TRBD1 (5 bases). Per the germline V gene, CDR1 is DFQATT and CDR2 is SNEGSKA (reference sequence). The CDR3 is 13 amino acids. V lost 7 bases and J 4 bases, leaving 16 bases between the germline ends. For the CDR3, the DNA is TGCAGTGTTCGAGTGCTAGGGGTAGAGACCCAGTACTTC. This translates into CSVRVLGVETQYF.

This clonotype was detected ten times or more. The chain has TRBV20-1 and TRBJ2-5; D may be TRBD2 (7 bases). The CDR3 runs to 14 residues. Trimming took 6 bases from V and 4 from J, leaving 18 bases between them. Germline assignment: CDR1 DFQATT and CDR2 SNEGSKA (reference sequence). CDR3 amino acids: CSAPPGGGRETQYF. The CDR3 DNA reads TGCAGTGCCCCACCAGGCGGGGGCCGAGAGACCCAGTACTTC.

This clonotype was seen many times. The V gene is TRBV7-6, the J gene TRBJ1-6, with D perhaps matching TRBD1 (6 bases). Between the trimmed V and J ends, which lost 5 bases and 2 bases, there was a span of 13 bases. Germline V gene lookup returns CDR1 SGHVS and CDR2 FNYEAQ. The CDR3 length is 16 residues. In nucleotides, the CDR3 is TGTGCCAGCAGCCTACAAACAGGGCCCTATAATTCACCCCTCCACTTT. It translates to CASSLQTGPYNSPLHF.

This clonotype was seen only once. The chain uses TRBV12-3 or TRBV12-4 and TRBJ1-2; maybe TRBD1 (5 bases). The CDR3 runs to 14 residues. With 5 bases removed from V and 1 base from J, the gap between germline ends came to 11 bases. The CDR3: CASSRGNLNYGYTF. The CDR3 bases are TGTGCCAGCAGTCGGGGGAATCTTAACTATGGCTACACCTTC.

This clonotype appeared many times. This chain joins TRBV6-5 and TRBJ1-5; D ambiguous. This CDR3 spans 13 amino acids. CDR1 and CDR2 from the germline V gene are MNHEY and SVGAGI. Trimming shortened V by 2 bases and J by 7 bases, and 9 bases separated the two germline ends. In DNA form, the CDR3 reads TGTGCCAGCAGTTACGCAGAGAACCAGCCCCAGCATTTT. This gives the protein CASSYAENQPQHF.

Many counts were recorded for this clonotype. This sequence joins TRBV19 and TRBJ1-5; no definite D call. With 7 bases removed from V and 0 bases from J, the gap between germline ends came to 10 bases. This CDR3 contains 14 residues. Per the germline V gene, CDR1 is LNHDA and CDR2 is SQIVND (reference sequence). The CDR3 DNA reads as TGTGCCAGTAACCCAGCCTATAGCAATCAGCCCCAGCATTTT. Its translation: CASNPAYSNQPQHF.

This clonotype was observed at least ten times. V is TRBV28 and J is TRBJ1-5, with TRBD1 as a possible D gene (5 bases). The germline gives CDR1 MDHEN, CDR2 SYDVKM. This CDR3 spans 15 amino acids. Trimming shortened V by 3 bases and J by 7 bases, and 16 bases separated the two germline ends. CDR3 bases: TGTGCCAGCAGTTTGGTAGTCGGGGGAGCCCAGCCCCAGCATTTT. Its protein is CASSLVVGGAQPQHF.

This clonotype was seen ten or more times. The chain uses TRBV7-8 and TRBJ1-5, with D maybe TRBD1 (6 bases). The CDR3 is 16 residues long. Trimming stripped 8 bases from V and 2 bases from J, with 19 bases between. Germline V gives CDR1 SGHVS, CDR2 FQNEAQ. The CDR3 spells CASGRTGGGGNQPQHF. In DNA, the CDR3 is TGTGCCAGCGGGAGGACGGGAGGGGGGGGCAATCAGCCCCAGCATTTT.

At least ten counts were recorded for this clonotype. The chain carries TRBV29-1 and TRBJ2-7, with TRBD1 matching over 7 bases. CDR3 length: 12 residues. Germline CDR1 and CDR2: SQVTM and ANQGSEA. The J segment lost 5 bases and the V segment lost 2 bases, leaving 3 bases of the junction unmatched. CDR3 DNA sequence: TGCAGCGTTGAAAGAACAGGGGACGAGCAGTACTTC. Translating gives CSVERTGDEQYF.

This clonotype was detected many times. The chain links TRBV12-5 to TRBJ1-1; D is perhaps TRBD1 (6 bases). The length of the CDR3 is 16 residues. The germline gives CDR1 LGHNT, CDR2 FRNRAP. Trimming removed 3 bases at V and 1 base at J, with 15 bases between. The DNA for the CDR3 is TGTGCTAGTGGTTTCGCACGGACAGCGCAGAACACTGAAGCTTTCTTT. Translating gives CASGFARTAQNTEAFF.

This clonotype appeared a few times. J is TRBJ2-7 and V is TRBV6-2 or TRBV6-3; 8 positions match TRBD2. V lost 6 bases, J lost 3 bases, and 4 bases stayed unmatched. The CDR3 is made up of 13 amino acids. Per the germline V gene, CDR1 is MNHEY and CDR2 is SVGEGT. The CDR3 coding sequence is TGTGCCAGCAGGGACACTAGCGGCTACGAGCAGTACTTC. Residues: CASRDTSGYEQYF.

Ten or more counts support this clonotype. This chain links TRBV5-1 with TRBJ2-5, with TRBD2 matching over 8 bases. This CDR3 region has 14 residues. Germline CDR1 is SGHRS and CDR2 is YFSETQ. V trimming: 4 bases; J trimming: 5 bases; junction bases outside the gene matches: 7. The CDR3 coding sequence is TGCGCCAGCAGCCTATCGGGGGGGAGTGAGACCCAGTACTTC. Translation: CASSLSGGSETQYF. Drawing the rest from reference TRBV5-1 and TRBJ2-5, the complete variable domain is KAGVTQTPRYLIKTRGQQVTLSCSPISGHRSVSWYQQTPGQGLQFLFEYFSETQRNKGNFPGRFSGRQFSNSRSEMNVSTLELGDSALYLCASSLSGGSETQYFGPGTRLLVL.

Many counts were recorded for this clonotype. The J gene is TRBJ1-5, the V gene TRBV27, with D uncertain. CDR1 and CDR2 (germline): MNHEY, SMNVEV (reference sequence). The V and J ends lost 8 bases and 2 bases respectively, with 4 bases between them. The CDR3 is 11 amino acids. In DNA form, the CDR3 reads TGTGCCAGCGGTGGCAATCAGCCCCAGCATTTT. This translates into CASGGNQPQHF.